This record concerns one T cell receptor beta chain sequence. No antigen is known for it. The data originate from a study of long-term antiretroviral therapy in people with HIV. General study points: Once patients were on ART, diversity went higher but still fell short of transplant donor controls.

Trimming removed 4 bases from V and 0 bases from J, with 11 bases in between. The germline gives CDR1 SGDLS, CDR2 YYNGEE. CDR3 length equals 16 residues. From each donor, at least one pre-ART PBMC sample and at least two post-ART PBMC samples were obtained. The assay, immunoSEQ v3.0, was run at survey level. Generated by immunoSEQ multiplex PCR, the TCRdb table keeps only in-frame clones and is missing some. This sample has 30,000 to 40,000 clones; 82% occur once, and the top ten carry 5.5% to 7.5%. V and J are TRBV9 and TRBJ2-6, with a weak D call TRBD1 (5 bases). The sample consisted of unsorted PBMCs, taken 0.6 years after starting antiretroviral therapy. This TCR was sampled from a young man with HIV. The CDR3: CASSSPRDSGANVLTF. The CDR3 DNA reads TGTGCCAGCAGCTCGCCCAGGGACTCTGGGGCCAACGTCCTGACTTTC.